This T cell receptor (beta chain) was identified in a study of blood T cell repertoires in COVID-19. Study summary: Some COVID-19 samples were acute and others convalescent; all came from the United States, Italy and Spain. The analysed material was cDNA or gDNA that came from T cells, B-cell-depleted T cells, or PBMCs.

Authors' methods: Amplification of reference gene primers provided the estimated nucleated cell counts. Using immunoSEQ multiplex PCR, the repertoire was profiled, and TCRdb retains in-frame clones only, with some absent. V and J calls and clone size are as listed in that table; D and trimming were resolved from the DNA. The sample lists about 120,000 clones, about 85% occurring once. This TCR was sampled from a woman of 80 years or more with acute or convalescent COVID-19. The sequencing input was peripheral blood.

The CDR3 sequence is CASSRRYAGGGGLQPQHF. CDR3 DNA sequence: TGTGCCAGTAGCAGACGGTACGCTGGGGGAGGGGGATTACAGCCCCAGCATTTT. The chain carries TRBV19 and TRBJ1-5; D is possibly TRBD1 (6 bases). Germline values: CDR1 LNHDA, CDR2 SQIVND (reference sequence). Trimming stripped 6 bases from V and 7 bases from J, with 28 bases between. There are 18 residues in the CDR3.